One and the same sample provided the 18 T cell receptor beta chains below, sequenced in a study of blood T cell repertoires in COVID-19. Profiled with immunoSEQ multiplex PCR; TCRdb holds only in-frame clones, not every one. The sample shows around 250,000 clones, 85% to 90% of them seen only once. The specimen was peripheral blood. All receptors come from a woman aged 70 to 79 with active or convalescent COVID-19.

This clone turned up a few times. The chain is built from TRBV14 and TRBJ2-2; D perhaps matches TRBD2 (7 bases). This CDR3 region has 15 residues. V lost 0 bases, J lost 6 bases, and 11 bases lay in between. Germline loops: CDR1 SGHDN, CDR2 FVKESK. For the CDR3, the DNA is TGTGCCAGCAGCCAAGAGGGGGGGCGAGCCGGGGAGCTGTTTTTT. Amino acid sequence: CASSQEGGRAGELFF. Looking up the rest from reference TRBV14 and TRBJ2-2 gives the full variable domain: EAGVTQFPSHSVIEKGQTVTLRCDPISGHDNLYWYRRVMGKEIKFLLHFVKESKQDESGMPNNRFLAERTGGTYSTLKVQPAELEDSGVYFCASSQEGGRAGELFFGEGSRLTVL.

The rearrangement joins TRBV29-1 to TRBJ1-4; TRBD1 agrees at 7 bases. V was clipped by 6 bases and J by 10 bases; unmatched bases: 11. This CDR3 comprises 13 residues. Germline V lookup: CDR1 SQVTM, CDR2 ANQGSEA. The CDR3 loop is CSVAQGTSVKLFF. The DNA for the CDR3 is TGCAGCGTGGCACAGGGGACTAGTGTAAAACTGTTTTTT.

The rearrangement joins TRBV27 to TRBJ2-3, with 9 bases lining up with TRBD1. Germline V gene sequence: CDR1 MNHEY, CDR2 SMNVEV (reference sequence). The CDR3 consists of 16 residues. V dropped 5 bases and J dropped 5; count of bases not matched to a gene: 11. The CDR3 nucleotides are TGTGCCAGCAGTATATGGGACAGGGCAAGTGGAGATACGCAGTATTTT. It translates to CASSIWDRASGDTQYF.

This chain uses TRBV7-6 with TRBJ2-6, with D possibly TRBD2 on 5 matching bases. The ends were cut back, 5 bases at V and 1 base at J, with 6 bases in the middle. CDR1 and CDR2 from the germline V gene are SGHVS and FNYEAQ. CDR3 size: 14 residues. The CDR3 DNA sequence: TGTGCCAGCAGCCGAGGGTCTGGGGCCAACGTCCTGACTTTC. Encoded protein: CASSRGSGANVLTF.

The V gene is TRBV5-4, the J gene TRBJ1-4, with D possibly TRBD1 on 6 matching bases. Germline V gene lookup returns CDR1 SGHNT and CDR2 YYREEE (reference sequence). CDR3 length equals 14 residues. V lost 4 bases, J lost 8 bases, and 15 bases lay in between. The CDR3 sequence is CASSPRTDVEKLFF. The CDR3 coding sequence is TGTGCCAGCAGCCCCCGGACAGATGTAGAAAAACTGTTTTTT. The full variable domain, rest sourced from reference TRBV5-4 and TRBJ1-4, is ETGVTQSPTHLIKTRGQQVTLRCSSQSGHNTVSWYQQALGQGPQFIFQYYREEENGRGNFPPRFSGLQFPNYSSELNVNALELDDSALYLCASSPRTDVEKLFFGSGTQLSVL.

This clone was seen a few times. The chain recombines TRBV7-3 with TRBJ1-3; 8 bases are a match to TRBD1. The V gene end was trimmed by 3 bases and the J gene end by 4 bases; junction bases not matched to a gene: 8. From germline, CDR1 is SGHTA and CDR2 FQGTGA. The CDR3 covers 16 residues. CDR3 bases: TGTGCCAGCAGCTTTAATGACAGGGGAAAAGGAAACACCATATATTTT. Residues: CASSFNDRGKGNTIYF.

This clone was seen a few times. This chain connects TRBV12-3 or TRBV12-4 to TRBJ1-2, with D hard to call. The length of the CDR3 is 13 residues. The ends were cut back, 3 bases at V and 1 base at J, with 6 bases in the middle. As DNA, the CDR3 is TGTGCCAGCAGTTTGAGAAATAACTATGGCTACACCTTC. Its protein product is CASSLRNNYGYTF.

The chain uses TRBV5-6 and TRBJ1-6; tentatively, D is TRBD1 (6 bases). Trimming removed 4 bases from V and 9 bases from J, with 11 bases in between. Germline lookup yields CDR1 SGHDT and CDR2 YYEEEE. CDR3 length: 13 amino acids. The DNA of the CDR3 is TGTGCCAGCAGCCGACAGGCGTCTTCACCCCTCCACTTT. It translates to CASSRQASSPLHF. Using reference TRBV5-6 and TRBJ1-6 for the parts outside the CDR3, the full variable domain is DAGVTQSPTHLIKTRGQQVTLRCSPKSGHDTVSWYQQALGQGPQFIFQYYEEEERQRGNFPDRFSGHQFPNYSSELNVNALLLGDSALYLCASSRQASSPLHFGNGTRLTVT.

This clone was found once. V usage is TRBV11-2 and J usage is TRBJ1-3; no reliable D call. CDR1 and CDR2 (germline): SGHAT, FQNNGV. The V end was cut by 1 base, the J end by 0 bases, with 4 bases between. The CDR3 is 14 residues long. DNA for the CDR3: TGTGCCAGCAGCTTAGTCCTCTCTGGAAACACCATATATTTT. This gives the protein CASSLVLSGNTIYF.

The CDR3 sequence is CASSYSAAGTDTQYF. In DNA, the CDR3 is TGTGCCAGCAGTTACTCGGCGGCCGGTACAGATACGCAGTATTTT. V is TRBV6-2 or TRBV6-3 and J is TRBJ2-3; D is uncertain. Trimming took 0 bases from V and 3 from J, leaving 10 bases between them. The CDR3 runs to 15 residues. Per the germline V gene, CDR1 is MNHEY and CDR2 is SVGEGT.

The V gene is TRBV6-5, the J gene TRBJ1-6; the D gene is possibly TRBD1 (5 bases). V lost 7 bases to trimming and J lost 9 bases, with 19 bases between them. The CDR3 is 15 amino acids. CDR1 is MNHEY, CDR2 SVGAGI, per germline. The CDR3 region is CASTGGAGEGSPLHF. Here the CDR3 DNA reads TGTGCCAGCACCGGCGGGGCGGGGGAAGGTTCACCCCTCCACTTT.

CDR3 DNA sequence: TGCGCCAGCAGCTTTTGGGGACAGGCAGCAGATACGCAGTATTTT. Its translation is CASSFWGQAADTQYF. The chain recombines TRBV5-1 with TRBJ2-3; 8 nucleotides line up with TRBD1. CDR3 length equals 15 residues. The trim removed 2 bases at V and 4 bases at J, leaving 6 bases unmatched. The germline CDR1 and CDR2 sequences are SGHRS and YFSETQ.

CDR3 bases: TGTGCCAGTAATTCTAAGAGAGGATCCTACGAGCAGTACTTC. Its translation is CASNSKRGSYEQYF. The J gene is TRBJ2-7, the V gene TRBV19; unclear D gene. CDR1 is LNHDA and CDR2 is SQIVND in the germline V gene (reference sequence). This CDR3 has 14 amino acids. Trimming left V 7 bases short and J 1 base short, with 14 bases between.

The genes are TRBV14 and TRBJ1-1, with D unclear. The V gene's germline CDR1 is SGHDN and CDR2 FVKESK. The CDR3 has 14 residues. V gave up 0 bases and J gave up 7 bases, with 12 bases separating them. Here the CDR3 DNA reads TGTGCCAGCAGCCAAGATAGCCTAGTGAGTGAAGCTTTCTTT. This translates into CASSQDSLVSEAFF.

This clone showed up just once. The chain links TRBV9 to TRBJ2-5; perhaps TRBD1 as D (6 bases). CDR1 is SGDLS, CDR2 YYNGEE, per germline. The V end was cut by 3 bases, the J end by 1 base, with 10 bases between. This CDR3 spans 14 amino acids. Written as DNA, the CDR3 is TGTGCCAGCAGCGCCGGACAGCTCCAAGAGACCCAGTACTTC. Protein product: CASSAGQLQETQYF.

This clone showed up just once. This sequence joins TRBV6-5 and TRBJ2-1; 9 bases are shared with TRBD2. From germline, CDR1 is MNHEY and CDR2 SVGAGI. The trim removed 2 bases at V and 6 bases at J, leaving 5 bases unmatched. The CDR3 extends over 15 amino acids. CDR3 in amino acids: CASSYRLAGSNEQFF. The CDR3 bases are TGTGCCAGCAGTTACCGGCTAGCGGGGAGCAATGAGCAGTTCTTC.

The chain has TRBV11-2 and TRBJ1-6; 7 bases map to TRBD1. With 1 base clipped from V and 5 bases from J, the junction kept 5 bases outside the gene matches. The CDR3 spans 16 residues. Germline V gene data show CDR1 as SGHAT and CDR2 as FQNNGV. CDR3 nucleotides: TGTGCCAGCAGCTTAGGGGTAGGACAGGATAATTCACCCCTCCACTTT. This gives the protein CASSLGVGQDNSPLHF.

The chain employs TRBV3-1 (or the pseudogene TRBV3-2) and TRBJ2-1, with 7 bases lining up with TRBD2. V trimming: 1 base; J trimming: 7 bases; junction bases outside the gene matches: 4. The CDR3 runs 14 residues. Germline lookup yields CDR1 LGHDT and CDR2 YNNKEL (reference sequence). CDR3 bases: TGTGCCAGCAGCCAAGGACGGGGGGTTAATGAGCAGTTCTTC. This translates into CASSQGRGVNEQFF.